The present TCR beta chain was sequenced within a study of cytomegalovirus exposure and HLA in healthy donors. The primer mix had 60 Vbeta and 13 Jbeta primers. Using immunoSEQ multiplex PCR, the repertoire was profiled, and TCRdb retains in-frame clones only, with some absent. The sample has about 190,000 clones, around four fifths seen once. Study results and limitations: A later analysis linked a missense variant in DCLRE1C to the trimming of TCR beta V and J genes.

The CDR3 totals 16 residues. J gave up 8 bases and V 1 base, and 6 bases lay outside the gene matches. The germline V gene has CDR1 SGHVS and CDR2 FQNEAQ. On this clone itself: Its target is not known.

This sequence joins TRBV7-8 and TRBJ2-1, with 12 bases matching TRBD2. This receptor was identified in a woman between 18 and 29 years old in good health and CMV-seronegative. The sample consisted of PBMCs. The CDR3 sequence is CASSLVASGRAYEQFF. The CDR3 nucleotides are TGTGCCAGCAGCTTAGTTGCTAGCGGGAGGGCATATGAGCAGTTCTTC.